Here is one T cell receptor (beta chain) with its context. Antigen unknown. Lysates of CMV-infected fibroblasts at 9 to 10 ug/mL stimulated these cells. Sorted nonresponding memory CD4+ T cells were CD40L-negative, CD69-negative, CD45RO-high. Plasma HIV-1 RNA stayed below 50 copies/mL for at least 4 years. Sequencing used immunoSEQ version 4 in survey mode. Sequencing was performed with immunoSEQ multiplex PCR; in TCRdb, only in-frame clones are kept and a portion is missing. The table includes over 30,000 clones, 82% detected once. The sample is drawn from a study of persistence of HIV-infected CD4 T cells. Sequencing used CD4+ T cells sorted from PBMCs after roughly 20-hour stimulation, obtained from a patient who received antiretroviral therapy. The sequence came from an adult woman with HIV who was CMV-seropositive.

In DNA form, the CDR3 reads TGTGCCAGCAGCCAATCCTCGGTTTTCTATGGCTACACCTTC. This gives the protein CASSQSSVFYGYTF. The chain is built from TRBV14 and TRBJ1-2; no clear D. Looked up from germline, CDR1 is SGHDN and CDR2 is FVKESK. CDR3 length: 14 residues. Trimming shortened V by 2 bases and J by 4 bases, and 11 bases separated the two germline ends.